This T cell receptor beta chain was captured in a study of cytomegalovirus exposure and HLA in healthy donors. Broader study findings: Prior analysis indicated that the majority of TCR beta V segments exhibited productivity approximately 87% or approximately 30% of the time. Per published reports, the classifier diagnosed cytomegalovirus status with high specificity and sensitivity.

V shed 5 bases and J shed 6 bases, with 10 bases lying between them. From germline, CDR1 is SEHNR and CDR2 FQNEAQ (reference sequence). This CDR3 region has 12 residues. Researchers ran the PCR with 60 Vbeta and 13 Jbeta primers. Produced via immunoSEQ multiplex PCR; TCRdb's table is partial and in-frame only. In total, the table holds over 150,000 clones. In the case of this clone: The antigen is unknown.

Likely unrecorded immune exposures existed in these nominally healthy donors. The specimen was PBMCs. V gene TRBV7-9 combines with J gene TRBJ1-2, with TRBD1 as a possible D gene (6 bases). The source of this sequence is a boy younger than 18 in good health and CMV-seronegative. The CDR3 spells CASSPTGHGYTF. CDR3 bases: TGTGCCAGCAGCCCAACAGGGCATGGCTACACCTTC.